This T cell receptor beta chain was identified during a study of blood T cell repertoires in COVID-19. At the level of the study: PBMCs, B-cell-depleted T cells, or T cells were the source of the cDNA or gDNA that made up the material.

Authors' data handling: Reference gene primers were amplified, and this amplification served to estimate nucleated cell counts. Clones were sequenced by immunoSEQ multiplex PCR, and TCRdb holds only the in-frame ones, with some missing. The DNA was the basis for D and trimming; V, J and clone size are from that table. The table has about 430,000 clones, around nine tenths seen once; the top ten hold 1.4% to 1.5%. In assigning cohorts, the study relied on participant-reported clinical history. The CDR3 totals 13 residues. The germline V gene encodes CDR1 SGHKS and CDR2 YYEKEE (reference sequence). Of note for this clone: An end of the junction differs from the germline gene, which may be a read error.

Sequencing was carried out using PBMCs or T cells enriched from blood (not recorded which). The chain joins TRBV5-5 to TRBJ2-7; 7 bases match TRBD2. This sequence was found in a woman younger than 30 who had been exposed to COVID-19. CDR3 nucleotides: TGTGCCAGCAGCTCGACTTGGCAGGGACTACTAGGCTTC. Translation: CASSSTWQGLLGF.